This TCR beta chain was recovered during a study of Ad26.COV2.S vaccination and SARS-CoV-2 variants. Study-level background: Donor was one of the participants in the Ad26.COV2.S arm of the COV1001 trial. Intramuscular Ad26.COV2.S at 5x10^10 or 1x10^11 viral particles.

Comments on this clone: The antigen is not known.

Specified treatment: 15 to 20 received Ad26.COV2.S at low or high dose, single or two shots; 5 received placebo; per-sample allocation not given. Following the first vaccine or placebo injection, samples were taken on day 63. The method was immunoSEQ multiplex PCR; TCRdb's version includes in-frame clones alone and lacks a portion of them. This sample has about 400,000 clones, with 83% found just once. The study's findings and limits: Compared with placebo recipients, vaccine recipients had higher spike-specific TCR breadth.

CDR1 and CDR2 from the germline V gene are DFQATT and SNEGSKA (reference sequence). The V and J ends lost 3 bases and 2 bases respectively, with 11 bases between them. This CDR3 comprises 14 residues. The V gene is TRBV20-1, the J gene TRBJ1-5; D not certain. The source material was peripheral blood, sampled in a trial of Ad26.COV2.S vaccine versus placebo. The origin of this receptor is a person aged 18-60 years who received the Ad26.COV2.S COVID-19 vaccine or a placebo. The CDR3 nucleotides are TGCAGTGCTAGTGTATCCGGGGGCAATCAGCCCCAGCATTTT. Translation gives CSASVSGGNQPQHF.